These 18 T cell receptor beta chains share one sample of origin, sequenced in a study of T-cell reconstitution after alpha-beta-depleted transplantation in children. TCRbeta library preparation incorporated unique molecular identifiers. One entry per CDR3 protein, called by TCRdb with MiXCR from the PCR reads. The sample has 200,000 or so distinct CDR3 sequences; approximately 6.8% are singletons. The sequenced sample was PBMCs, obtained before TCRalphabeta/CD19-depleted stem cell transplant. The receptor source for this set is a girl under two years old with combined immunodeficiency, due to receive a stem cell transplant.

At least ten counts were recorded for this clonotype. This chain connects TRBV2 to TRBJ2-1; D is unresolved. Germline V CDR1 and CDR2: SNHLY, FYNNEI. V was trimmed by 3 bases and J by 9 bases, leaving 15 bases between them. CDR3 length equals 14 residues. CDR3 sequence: CASSDPRVSIEQFF. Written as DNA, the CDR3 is TGTGCCAGCAGTGACCCTAGGGTGTCAATTGAGCAGTTCTTC.

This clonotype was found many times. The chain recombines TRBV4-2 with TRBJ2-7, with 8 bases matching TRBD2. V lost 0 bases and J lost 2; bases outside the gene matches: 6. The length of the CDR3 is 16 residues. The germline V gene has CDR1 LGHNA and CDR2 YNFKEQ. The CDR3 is CASSQDTGGGTYEQYF. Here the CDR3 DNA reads TGTGCCAGCAGCCAAGATACGGGGGGGGGCACCTACGAGCAGTACTTC.

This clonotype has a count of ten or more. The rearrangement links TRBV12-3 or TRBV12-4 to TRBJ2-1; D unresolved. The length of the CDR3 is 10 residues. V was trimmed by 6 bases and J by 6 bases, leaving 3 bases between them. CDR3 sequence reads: CASSINEQFF. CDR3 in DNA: TGTGCCAGCAGCATCAATGAGCAGTTCTTC.

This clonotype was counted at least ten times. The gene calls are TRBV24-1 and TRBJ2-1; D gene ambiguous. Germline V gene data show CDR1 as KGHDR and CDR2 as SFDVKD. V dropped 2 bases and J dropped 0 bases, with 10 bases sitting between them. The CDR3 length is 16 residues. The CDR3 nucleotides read TGTGCCACCAGTGATTATGTCCAGAGCTCCTACAATGAGCAGTTCTTC. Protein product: CATSDYVQSSYNEQFF.

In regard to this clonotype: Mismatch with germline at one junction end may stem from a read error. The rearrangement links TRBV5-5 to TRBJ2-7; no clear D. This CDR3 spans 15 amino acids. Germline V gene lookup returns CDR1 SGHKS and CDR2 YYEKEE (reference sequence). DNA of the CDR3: TGTGCCTGCAGCTTGAGCCTAGACGGACCCTTGGAGCAGTACTTC. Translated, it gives CACSLSLDGPLEQYF. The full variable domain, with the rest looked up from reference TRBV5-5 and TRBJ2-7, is DAGVTQSPTHLIKTRGQQVTLRCSPISGHKSVSWYQQVLGQGPQFIFQYYEKEERGRGNFPDRFSARQFPNYSSELNVNALLLGDSALYLCACSLSLDGPLEQYFGPGTRLTVT.

CDR3 region: CASSQVLGVSFYEQYF. DNA for the CDR3: TGCGCCAGCAGCCAAGTTTTAGGGGTCTCATTCTACGAGCAGTACTTC. This chain joins TRBV4-1 and TRBJ2-7; tentatively, D is TRBD1 (5 bases). Trimming took off 1 base at V and 3 bases at J, with 16 bases between the two ends. The CDR3 consists of 16 residues. Per the germline V gene, CDR1 is MGHRA and CDR2 is YSYEKL.

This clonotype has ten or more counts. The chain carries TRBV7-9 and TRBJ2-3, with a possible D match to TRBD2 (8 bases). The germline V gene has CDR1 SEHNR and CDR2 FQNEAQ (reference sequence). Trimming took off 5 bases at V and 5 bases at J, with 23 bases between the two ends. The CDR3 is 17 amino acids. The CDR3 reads CASSPFPKGAGGDTQYF. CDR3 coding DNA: TGTGCCAGCAGCCCCTTTCCGAAGGGGGCGGGAGGAGATACGCAGTATTTT.

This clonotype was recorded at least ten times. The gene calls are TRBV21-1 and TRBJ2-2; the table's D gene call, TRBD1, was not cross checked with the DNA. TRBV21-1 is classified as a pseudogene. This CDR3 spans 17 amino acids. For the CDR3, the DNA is TGTGCCAGCACGAGTGACAGGGCATATTCGAACACCGGGGAGCTGTTTTTT. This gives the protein CASTSDRAYSNTGELFF.

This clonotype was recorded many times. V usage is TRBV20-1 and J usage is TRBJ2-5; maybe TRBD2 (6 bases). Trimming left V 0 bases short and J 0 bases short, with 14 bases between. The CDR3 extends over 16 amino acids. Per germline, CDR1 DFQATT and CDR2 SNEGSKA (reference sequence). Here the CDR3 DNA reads TGCAGTGCTAGAGATTTGGAGGACTACTACCAAGAGACCCAGTACTTC. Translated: CSARDLEDYYQETQYF.

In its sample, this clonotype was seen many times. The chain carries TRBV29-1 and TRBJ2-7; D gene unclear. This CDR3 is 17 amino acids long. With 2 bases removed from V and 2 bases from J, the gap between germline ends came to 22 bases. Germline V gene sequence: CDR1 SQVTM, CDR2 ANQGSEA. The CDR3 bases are TGCAGCGTTGAATGGGCAGACGACGACCCCCTCCCCTACGAGCAGTACTTC. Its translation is CSVEWADDDPLPYEQYF.

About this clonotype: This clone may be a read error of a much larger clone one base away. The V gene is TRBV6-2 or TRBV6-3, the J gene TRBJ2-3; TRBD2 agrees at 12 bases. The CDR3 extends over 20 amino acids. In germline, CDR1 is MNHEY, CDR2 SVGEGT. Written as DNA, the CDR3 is TGTGCCAGCGCCGACCAACCCCTAGCGGGGGGGAATAATGCCACAGATGCGCAGTATTTT. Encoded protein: CASADQPLAGGNNATDAQYF.

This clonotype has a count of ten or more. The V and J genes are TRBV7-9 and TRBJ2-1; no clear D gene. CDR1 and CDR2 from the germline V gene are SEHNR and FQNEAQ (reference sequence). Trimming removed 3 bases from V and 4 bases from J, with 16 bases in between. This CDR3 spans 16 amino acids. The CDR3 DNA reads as TGTGCCAGCAGCTTTTCGGTGGTTTCTAAGTACAATGAGCAGTTCTTC. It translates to CASSFSVVSKYNEQFF. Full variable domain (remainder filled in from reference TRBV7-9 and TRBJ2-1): DTGVSQNPRHKITKRGQNVTFRCDPISEHNRLYWYRQTLGQGPEFLTYFQNEAQLEKSRLLSDRFSAERPKGSFSTLEIQRTEQGDSAMYLCASSFSVVSKYNEQFFGPGTRLTVL.

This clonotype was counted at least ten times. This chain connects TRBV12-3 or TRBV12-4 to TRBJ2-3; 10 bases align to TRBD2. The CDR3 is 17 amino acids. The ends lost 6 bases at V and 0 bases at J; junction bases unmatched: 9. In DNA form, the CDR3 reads TGTGCCAGCAGCTTCGCGGGACTAGCGTATAGCACAGATACGCAGTATTTT. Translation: CASSFAGLAYSTDTQYF.

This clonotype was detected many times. As DNA, the CDR3 is TGCAGCGTTGAAGATCGGGAGGAAGGGGTCGTAACCGGGGAGCTGTTTTTT. As protein: CSVEDREEGVVTGELFF. The rearrangement joins TRBV29-1 to TRBJ2-2; 7 bases map to TRBD2. This CDR3 comprises 17 residues. CDR1 is SQVTM and CDR2 is ANQGSEA in the germline V gene. V trimming: 0 bases; J trimming: 5 bases; junction bases outside the gene matches: 12.

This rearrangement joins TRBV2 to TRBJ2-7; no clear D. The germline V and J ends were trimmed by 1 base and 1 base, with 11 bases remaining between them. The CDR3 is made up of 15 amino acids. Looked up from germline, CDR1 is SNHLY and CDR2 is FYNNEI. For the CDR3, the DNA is TGTGCCAGCAGTGAAGGGATAGGTCGGTCCTACGAGCAGTACTTC. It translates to CASSEGIGRSYEQYF.

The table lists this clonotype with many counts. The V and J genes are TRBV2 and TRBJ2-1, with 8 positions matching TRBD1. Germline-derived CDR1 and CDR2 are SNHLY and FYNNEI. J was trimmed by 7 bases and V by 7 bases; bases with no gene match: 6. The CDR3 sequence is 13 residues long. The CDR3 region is CASISDRVNEQFF. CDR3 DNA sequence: TGTGCCAGCATTTCGGACAGGGTTAATGAGCAGTTCTTC.

The CDR3 here is CAWDGMNTEAFF. The CDR3 DNA follows: TGTGCCTGGGACGGGATGAACACTGAAGCTTTCTTT. This rearrangement joins TRBV30 to TRBJ1-1; no definite D call. V gave up 5 bases and J gave up 0 bases, with 7 bases separating them. This CDR3 contains 12 residues. The V gene's germline CDR1 is GTSNPN and CDR2 SVGIG (reference sequence). The full variable domain, rest sourced from reference TRBV30 and TRBJ1-1, is SQTIHQWPATLVQPVGSPLSLECTVEGTSNPNLYWYRQAAGRGLQLLFYSVGIGQISSEVPQNLSASRPQDRQFILSSKKLLLSDSGFYLCAWDGMNTEAFFGQGTRLTVV.

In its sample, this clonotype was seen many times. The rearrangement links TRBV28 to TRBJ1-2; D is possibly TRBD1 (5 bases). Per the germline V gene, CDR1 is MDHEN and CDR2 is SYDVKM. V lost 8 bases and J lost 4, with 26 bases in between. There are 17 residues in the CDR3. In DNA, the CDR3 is TGTGCCAGCCGACCGCGGGCCCTCGGCCAGGGTCTCTATGGCTACACCTTC. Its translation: CASRPRALGQGLYGYTF.